This entry lists 17 T cell receptor beta chains sequenced from one sample in a study of PD-1 blockade in classical Hodgkin lymphoma. Every patient experienced relapse after autologous stem cell transplantation, and brentuximab vedotin exposure varied. Purification of CD4+ T cells from thawed PBMCs was performed via magnetic negative selection. Clones were sequenced by immunoSEQ multiplex PCR, and TCRdb holds only the in-frame ones, with some missing. The sample records around 23,000 clones, 80% to 85% being singletons. Sequences were derived from CD4+ T cells from blood, sampled at baseline. The origin of the receptors is a human donor with classical Hodgkin lymphoma.

The chain employs TRBV12-5 and TRBJ2-2; either TRBD1 or TRBD2 may supply D (5 bases each). This CDR3 spans 19 amino acids. Trimming left V 2 bases short and J 0 bases short, with 19 bases between. Germline V gives CDR1 LGHNT, CDR2 FRNRAP. The CDR3 sequence: CASGLTGWDLPSNTGELFF. The CDR3 nucleotides read TGTGCTAGTGGTTTGACGGGGTGGGACCTTCCATCGAACACCGGGGAGCTGTTTTTT.

The rearrangement links TRBV7-2 to TRBJ2-1; TRBD2 might be the D (7 bases). The CDR3 totals 15 residues. Germline V gene data show CDR1 as SGHTA and CDR2 as FQGNSA. Trimming left V 3 bases short and J 6 bases short, with 15 bases between. CDR3 coding DNA: TGTGCCAGCAGCTTGGGGGGGGGCCGGTCCAATGAGCAGTTCTTC. Translation gives CASSLGGGRSNEQFF.

The chain uses TRBV7-8 and TRBJ1-3; 7 nucleotides match TRBD1. The germline CDR1 and CDR2 sequences are SGHVS and FQNEAQ. V gave up 3 bases and J gave up 3 bases; unmatched junction bases: 11. The CDR3 spans 17 residues. The CDR3 is CASSFGTAYGGGNTIYF. In DNA, the CDR3 is TGTGCCAGCAGCTTCGGGACAGCCTACGGAGGTGGAAACACCATATATTTT.

The sample holds a few counts of this clone. The gene calls are TRBV7-8 and TRBJ1-6; tentatively, D is TRBD1 (6 bases). Trimming pared 5 bases from V and 7 bases from J, leaving 18 bases between. The CDR3 is 16 amino acids. Germline V gene data show CDR1 as SGHVS and CDR2 as FQNEAQ. Here the CDR3 reads CASSTRPQGSNSPLHF. The CDR3 region has the DNA TGTGCCAGCAGCACACGTCCTCAGGGGAGCAATTCACCCCTCCACTTT.

The V gene is TRBV6-5, the J gene TRBJ2-7; the match to TRBD1 covers 10 bases. From germline, CDR1 is MNHEY and CDR2 SVGAGI. This CDR3 comprises 15 residues. V dropped 3 bases and J dropped 5; count of bases not matched to a gene: 7. CDR3 bases: TGTGCCAGCAGTTATGGGACAGGGGTGTTGGACGAGCAGTACTTC. Its protein is CASSYGTGVLDEQYF.

A few counts support this clone. The rearrangement uses TRBV15 and TRBJ2-3; D is ambiguous. Trimming cost V 1 base and J 3 bases, with 11 bases left between them. Per germline, CDR1 LNHNV and CDR2 YYDKDF (reference sequence). The CDR3 consists of 15 residues. Here the CDR3 DNA reads TGTGCCACCAGCAGAGCCTCGCGAGCGACAGATACGCAGTATTTT. Its protein is CATSRASRATDTQYF.

The chain employs TRBV10-3 and TRBJ1-1; D not certain. CDR1 ENHRY and CDR2 SYGVKD come from the germline V gene. The ends were cut back, 3 bases at V and 1 base at J, with 9 bases in the middle. CDR3 length: 14 amino acids. CDR3 protein: CAISEVGQNTEAFF. The CDR3 DNA is TGTGCCATCAGTGAAGTAGGTCAGAACACTGAAGCTTTCTTT.

This clone was seen a few times. This rearrangement joins TRBV11-3 to TRBJ1-6; 7 bases align to TRBD1. In germline, CDR1 is SGHNT, CDR2 YENEEA. The trim removed 5 bases at V and 14 bases at J, leaving 6 bases unmatched. The CDR3 extends over 12 amino acids. CDR3 sequence reads: CASSPTGSTLHF. CDR3 nucleotide sequence: TGTGCCAGCAGCCCGACAGGGTCGACCCTCCACTTT.

The V gene is TRBV7-2, the J gene TRBJ1-3; possibly TRBD1 for D (6 bases). Trimming removed 3 bases at V and 0 bases at J, with 12 bases between. Germline V lookup: CDR1 SGHTA, CDR2 FQGNSA. The CDR3 spans 16 residues. The CDR3 DNA is TGTGCCAGCAGCTTCCAGGGGACTAGCTCTGGAAACACCATATATTTT. This translates into CASSFQGTSSGNTIYF.

This chain's CDR3 is CASSQDPAGAGTEAFF. CDR3 in DNA: TGCGCCAGCAGCCAAGATCCCGCCGGGGCTGGCACTGAAGCTTTCTTT. The genes are TRBV4-3 and TRBJ1-1, with D possibly TRBD1 on 5 matching bases. The germline V and J ends were trimmed by 0 bases and 4 bases, with 15 bases remaining between them. Germline V gene lookup returns CDR1 LGHNA and CDR2 YSLEER. The CDR3 extends over 16 amino acids.

As to this clone: One end of the junction fails to match germline, which may point to a read error. V is TRBV13 and J is TRBJ1-2, with D hard to call. The germline V gene encodes CDR1 PRHDT and CDR2 FYEKMQ (reference sequence). CDR3 length: 11 amino acids. The CDR3 nucleotides read TGTGCCAGCAGCTTAGTATCAAAAGTCCAATTC. Protein sequence: CASSLVSKVQF.

The genes are TRBV19 and TRBJ2-6; 7 bases fit TRBD1. Germline values: CDR1 LNHDA, CDR2 SQIVND (reference sequence). The CDR3 is made up of 19 amino acids. V was clipped by 2 bases and J by 0 bases; unmatched bases: 10. CDR3 loop: CASSIYPGQAYSGANVLTF. The CDR3 nucleotides are TGTGCCAGTAGTATATATCCCGGACAGGCCTACTCTGGGGCCAACGTCCTGACTTTC.

The gene calls are TRBV11-3 and TRBJ2-3; 7 nucleotides line up with TRBD1. CDR3 length equals 14 residues. V dropped 3 bases and J dropped 5; count of bases not matched to a gene: 5. CDR1 SGHNT and CDR2 YENEEA come from the germline V gene. The CDR3 DNA reads as TGTGCCAGCAGCTTCGGACAGGTGGAAGATACGCAGTATTTT. This translates into CASSFGQVEDTQYF.

V is TRBV21-1 and J is TRBJ2-1; TRBD2, the table's D call, lacks a check against the DNA. TRBV21-1 is a documented pseudogene. There are 13 residues in the CDR3. The CDR3 region has the DNA TGTGCCAGCAGCCCCCGGTGTGACAATGAGCAGTTCTTC. This codes for CASSPRCDNEQFF.

The chain recombines TRBV7-2 with TRBJ1-2; 7 positions match TRBD1. The CDR3 extends over 14 amino acids. The V gene end was trimmed by 5 bases and the J gene end by 0 bases; junction bases not matched to a gene: 3. Germline CDR1 and CDR2: SGHTA and FQGNSA. The CDR3 protein is CASSLQGANYGYTF. CDR3 coding DNA: TGTGCCAGCAGCCTCCAGGGGGCTAACTATGGCTACACCTTC.

The V and J genes are TRBV10-1 and TRBJ2-2, with TRBD1 matching 8 bases. Per the germline V gene, CDR1 is WNHNN and CDR2 is SYGVQD (reference sequence). The ends lost 10 bases at V and 7 bases at J; junction bases unmatched: 11. CDR3 size: 14 residues. CDR3 residues: CAIIRGPHNGELFF. CDR3 DNA sequence: TGCGCCATAATCAGGGGGCCCCATAACGGGGAGCTGTTTTTT.

This chain links TRBV11-2 with TRBJ2-7, with D maybe TRBD2 (5 bases). Trimming took off 0 bases at V and 6 bases at J, with 18 bases between the two ends. This CDR3 spans 16 amino acids. The V gene's germline CDR1 is SGHAT and CDR2 FQNNGV. The CDR3 region has the DNA TGTGCCAGCAGCTTAGAGGGTAGCGCCCGACCGTCCGAGCAGTACTTC. Translation: CASSLEGSARPSEQYF.